The table lists the clone carrying this T cell receptor (beta chain) with many counts. What it recognizes is unknown. As to time point: patch test 1, 2 weeks after DPC sensitization. This sample's treatment: therapeutic diphenylcyclopropenone sensitization with weekly scalp DPC. This specimen comes from a study of human T cells and chemical hapten exposure. Study-wide results and limits: TCRs at high frequency, those above 1 in 1000, did not change with DPC sensitization. Significantly more large CDR3 similarity clusters were formed by expanded TCRs than by controls.

MiXCR, applied by TCRdb to the RACE reads, yields one record per CDR3 protein. The sample has more than 150,000 distinct CDR3 sequences; 13% to 15% are singletons. This TCR came from a woman in her thirties with alopecia areata. Some clones in this sample may be carry-over from other donors' samples. The sequenced sample was whole blood, obtained in connection with sensitization to the hapten diphenylcyclopropenone (DPC).

The CDR3 loop reads CASSASGSYEQYF. The CDR3 DNA reads as TGTGCCAGCAGTGCTAGCGGATCCTACGAGCAGTACTTC. The rearrangement uses TRBV6-2 or TRBV6-3 and TRBJ2-7, with 7 bases fitting TRBD2. CDR1 MNHEY and CDR2 SVGEGT come from the germline V gene. Losses at the gene ends were 5 bases for V and 1 base for J; bases not matched to a gene: 2. The CDR3 loop spans 13 amino acids.